A single T cell receptor beta chain is shown here with its context. This clone was counted once. There is no known antigen for this receptor. The sample holds no much larger clone one base away, and base qualities are not on file. V trim: 5 bases; J trim: 5 bases; unmatched bases: 6. The germline V gene (reference sequence) gives CDR1 as SGHNT and CDR2 as YYREEE. The CDR3 holds 16 amino acids from the cysteine to the phenylalanine. Only the CDR3 DNA is retained, 48 bases long and in frame from the first base. The method behind the library was the immunoSEQ multiplex PCR assay. TCRdb stores this immuneACCESS table with in-frame sequences only. Part of the clones is absent; in the studies checked, under half of the shortfall reflects unresolved V genes, and no reason is known for the rest. The sample includes fewer than 45,000 clones, with 80% to 95% observed a single time. Roughly 0.7% of the sample lies in the top ten.

The source of the sample is a study of T cell changes during pregnancy in multiple sclerosis (dated by TCRdb to the late 2010s). About the investigation overall: The study examined how the T cell repertoire changed over the course of pregnancy in women with multiple sclerosis.

The sample here was CD4+ T cells from peripheral blood mononuclear cells, taken in the first trimester of pregnancy. This receptor chain uses TRBV5-4 and TRBJ2-1; 14 nucleotides in the junction match TRBD2. This TCR was sampled from a female donor with multiple sclerosis, enrolled in a pregnancy study. The CDR3 sequence is CASSIPGLAGDNEQFF. The sequenced DNA is TGTGCCAGCAGTATTCCGGGACTAGCGGGAGACAATGAGCAGTTCTTC.